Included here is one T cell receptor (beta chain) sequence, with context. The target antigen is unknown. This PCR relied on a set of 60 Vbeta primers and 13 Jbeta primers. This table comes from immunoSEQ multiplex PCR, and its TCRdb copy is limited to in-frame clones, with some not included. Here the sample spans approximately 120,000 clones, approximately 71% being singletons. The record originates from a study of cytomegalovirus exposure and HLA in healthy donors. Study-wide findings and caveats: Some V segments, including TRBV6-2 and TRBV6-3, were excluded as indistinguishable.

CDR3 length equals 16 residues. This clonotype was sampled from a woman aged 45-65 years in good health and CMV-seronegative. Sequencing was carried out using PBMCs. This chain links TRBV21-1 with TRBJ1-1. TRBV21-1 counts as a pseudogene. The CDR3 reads CASSYNRTGRDTEAFF. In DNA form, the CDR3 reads TGTGCCAGCAGCTATAACCGGACGGGGAGAGACACTGAAGCTTTCTTT.